A single sample gave rise to the 20 T cell receptor beta chains below, sequenced in a study of early T cells in non-severe SARS-CoV-2 infection. TCRdb analysed the 5' RACE reads with MiXCR anew, one entry per CDR3 protein. In the table there are 95,000 to 100,000 distinct CDR3 sequences, around 13% of which are singletons. Sequenced: whole blood. The receptor source for this set is an adult who was a healthcare worker with PCR-confirmed SARS-CoV-2 infection or an uninfected control (not recorded which).

In this sample, this clonotype turned up a few times. The genes are TRBV27 and TRBJ1-1; a possible D gene is TRBD1 (6 bases). The CDR3 runs to 15 residues. V gave up 6 bases and J gave up 0 bases, with 14 bases separating them. Germline loops: CDR1 MNHEY, CDR2 SMNVEV (reference sequence). The CDR3 here is CASRPHGQMNTEAFF. CDR3 bases: TGTGCCAGCAGGCCTCATGGACAGATGAACACTGAAGCTTTCTTT.

Many counts were recorded for this clonotype. This sequence joins TRBV12-3 or TRBV12-4 and TRBJ1-2; 9 bases are a match to TRBD1. The CDR3 contains 16 residues. V shed 4 bases and J 4 bases; nucleotides not matched to a gene: 10. The CDR3 nucleotides are TGTGCCAGCAGTTCGCCAGACAGGGGGAATTTCTATGGCTACACCTTC. Translated, it gives CASSSPDRGNFYGYTF.

The V call is TRBV19, the J call TRBJ1-4, with D unclear. CDR1 LNHDA and CDR2 SQIVND come from the germline V gene (reference sequence). V lost 5 bases and J 8 bases, leaving 18 bases between the germline ends. There are 15 residues in the CDR3. The CDR3: CASSSPPGGNEKLFF. The CDR3 bases are TGTGCCAGTAGTTCCCCGCCGGGCGGGAACGAAAAACTGTTTTTT.

This chain uses TRBV11-2 with TRBJ2-2, with 8 bases that match TRBD1. The CDR3 runs 15 residues. Trimming at V came to 5 bases and at J to 7 bases, leaving 9 bases not matched to a gene. Germline V gives CDR1 SGHAT, CDR2 FQNNGV. The CDR3 DNA reads TGTGCCAGCAGCCGATCACAGGGGGAAATCGGGGAGCTGTTTTTT. It translates to CASSRSQGEIGELFF. Drawing the rest from reference TRBV11-2 and TRBJ2-2, the complete variable domain is EAGVAQSPRYKIIEKRQSVAFWCNPISGHATLYWYQQILGQGPKLLIQFQNNGVVDDSQLPKDRFSAERLKGVDSTLKIQPAKLEDSAVYLCASSRSQGEIGELFFGEGSRLTVL.

In its sample, this clonotype was seen a few times. The chain has TRBV28 and TRBJ1-2, with TRBD1 matching over 8 bases. The J segment lost 1 base and the V segment lost 2 bases, leaving 9 bases of the junction unmatched. The CDR3 length is 17 residues. CDR1 MDHEN and CDR2 SYDVKM come from the germline V gene. DNA for the CDR3: TGTGCCAGCAGTTTACCAGGGGGCGAGGTCTTTAACTATGGCTACACCTTC. It yields the protein CASSLPGGEVFNYGYTF.

The sample holds many counts of this clonotype. V is TRBV7-9 and J is TRBJ2-3; D gene unclear. The CDR3 contains 16 residues. The ends were cut back, 1 base at V and 2 bases at J, with 13 bases in the middle. CDR1 SEHNR and CDR2 FQNEAQ come from the germline V gene (reference sequence). The CDR3 sequence is CASSLGRHDNTDTQYF. The DNA for the CDR3 is TGTGCCAGCAGCTTAGGCCGGCACGATAACACAGATACGCAGTATTTT.

The V and J genes are TRBV29-1 and TRBJ2-5; TRBD2 matches at 8 bases. The J segment lost 5 bases and the V segment lost 4 bases, leaving 6 bases of the junction unmatched. Germline-derived CDR1 and CDR2 are SQVTM and ANQGSEA. The CDR3 loop spans 13 amino acids. CDR3 coding DNA: TGCAGCGTTGTCATAGCGGGGTCGGAGACCCAGTACTTC. It codes for CSVVIAGSETQYF. Supplemented by reference TRBV29-1 and TRBJ2-5, the full variable domain reads SAVISQKPSRDICQRGTSLTIQCQVDSQVTMMFWYRQQPGQSLTLIATANQGSEATYESGFVIDKFPISRPNLTFSTLTVSNMSPEDSSIYLCSVVIAGSETQYFGPGTRLLVL.

This clonotype was recorded many times. Here the CDR3 reads CASSQEGGVRDSENSPLHF. The CDR3 coding sequence is TGTGCCAGCAGCCAAGAAGGGGGGGTCCGGGACTCAGAAAATTCACCCCTCCACTTT. The gene calls are TRBV14 and TRBJ1-6; tentatively, D is TRBD1 (6 bases). CDR3 length: 19 amino acids. V was clipped by 0 bases and J by 7 bases, with 22 bases between them. Germline CDR1 is SGHDN and CDR2 is FVKESK.

This clonotype was counted only a few times. The chain employs TRBV7-9 and TRBJ1-1; D gene ambiguous. Germline V gives CDR1 SEHNR, CDR2 FQNEAQ (reference sequence). This CDR3 comprises 13 residues. The ends were cut back, 5 bases at V and 5 bases at J, with 12 bases in the middle. The CDR3 nucleotides read TGTGCCAGCAGCACCTGGACGGAAACTGAAGCTTTCTTT. It yields the protein CASSTWTETEAFF.

This clonotype was counted only a few times. The chain joins TRBV6-1 to TRBJ1-1; a weak D match, TRBD1 (5 bases). Germline V gene sequence: CDR1 MNHNS, CDR2 SASEGT. V was pared by 0 bases and J by 6 bases, with 11 bases between. This CDR3 contains 14 residues. This chain's CDR3 is CASSEAIQGSEAFF. The CDR3 nucleotides are TGTGCCAGCAGTGAAGCAATCCAGGGCTCTGAAGCTTTCTTT.

The rearrangement links TRBV7-7 to TRBJ2-5; the D gene is possibly TRBD2 (5 bases). Germline CDR1 is SSHAT and CDR2 is FNYEAQ (reference sequence). The CDR3 is made up of 13 amino acids. With 2 bases removed from V and 3 bases from J, the gap between germline ends came to 7 bases. Written as DNA, the CDR3 is TGTGCCAGCAGCTTAACCGGGAAAGAGACCCAGTACTTC. It codes for CASSLTGKETQYF. Based on the CDR3 plus reference TRBV7-7 and TRBJ2-5, the full variable domain is GAGVSQSPRYKVTKRGQDVTLRCDPISSHATLYWYQQALGQGPEFLTYFNYEAQPDKSGLPSDRFSAERPEGSISTLTIQRTEQRDSAMYRCASSLTGKETQYFGPGTRLLVL.

This clonotype has just a few counts. The rearrangement links TRBV6-1 to TRBJ2-1; possibly TRBD1 for D (6 bases). The germline CDR1 and CDR2 sequences are MNHNS and SASEGT. The V end was cut by 4 bases, the J end by 5 bases, with 12 bases between. The CDR3 sequence is 14 residues long. This CDR3 is CASSGPQGHNEQFF. The CDR3 DNA follows: TGTGCCAGCAGTGGTCCTCAGGGGCACAATGAGCAGTTCTTC.

The V gene is TRBV23-1, the J gene TRBJ2-7; 11 nucleotides align to TRBD2. TRBV23-1 is reported as an ORF; its role is uncertain. The CDR3 spans 16 residues. V lost 2 bases to trimming and J lost 6 bases; unmatched junction nucleotides: 9. The CDR3 nucleotides are TGCGCCAGCAGTCAAACCCCCGCTAGCGGGGGGCCCGAGCAGTACTTC. It yields the protein CASSQTPASGGPEQYF.

This clonotype has ten or more counts. This chain connects TRBV6-2 or TRBV6-3 to TRBJ2-3; 8 nucleotides line up with TRBD2. Trimming removed 5 bases from V and 4 bases from J; junction bases left unmatched: 20. The CDR3 extends over 19 amino acids. CDR1 and CDR2 from the germline V gene are MNHEY and SVGEGT. The CDR3 loop is CASSHVAFRWRGAPDTQYF. For the CDR3, the DNA is TGTGCCAGCAGTCACGTTGCTTTCCGCTGGCGGGGGGCCCCAGATACGCAGTATTTT.

This clonotype came up a few times. In DNA, the CDR3 is TGTGCCAGCAGCACTAGCTCAATCGGGGGTGGCGAGCAGTACTTC. Translated: CASSTSSIGGGEQYF. J is TRBJ2-7 and V is TRBV7-8; TRBD2 might be the D (6 bases). The CDR3 is 15 amino acids. Germline V gives CDR1 SGHVS, CDR2 FQNEAQ. V shed 5 bases and J shed 6 bases, with 20 bases lying between them.

This clonotype was counted many times. The chain links TRBV20-1 to TRBJ1-2; weak D call: TRBD1 (6 bases). There are 14 residues in the CDR3. CDR1 is DFQATT and CDR2 is SNEGSKA in the germline V gene (reference sequence). V was cut by 2 bases and J by 5 bases, with 15 bases left in between. CDR3: CSARHPQGLYGYTF. CDR3 nucleotide sequence: TGCAGTGCTAGACACCCACAGGGATTATATGGCTACACCTTC.

In this sample, this clonotype turned up many times. The chain recombines TRBV29-1 with TRBJ2-7; 10 positions agree with TRBD1. CDR1 SQVTM and CDR2 ANQGSEA come from the germline V gene. J gave up 7 bases and V 6 bases, and 12 bases lay outside the gene matches. The length of the CDR3 is 14 residues. The CDR3 region is CSVGIRQGAREQYF. CDR3 nucleotide sequence: TGCAGCGTAGGCATTCGACAGGGGGCGAGAGAGCAGTACTTC.

Note on this clonotype: An end of the junction differs from the germline gene, which may be a read error. The chain links TRBV11-2 to TRBJ1-1; D is ambiguous. Germline V gene lookup returns CDR1 SGHAT and CDR2 FQNNGV. This CDR3 has 13 amino acids. The CDR3 protein is CVSSLERGTEAFF. The CDR3 DNA follows: TGTGTCAGCAGCTTAGAACGAGGGACTGAAGCTTTCTTT.

This chain links TRBV20-1 with TRBJ2-3; D unresolved. CDR3 size: 11 residues. Trimming left V 3 bases short and J 6 bases short, with 7 bases between. Germline lookup yields CDR1 DFQATT and CDR2 SNEGSKA (reference sequence). The DNA for the CDR3 is TGCAGTGCTAGCGTGTCGGATACGCAGTATTTT. Encoded protein: CSASVSDTQYF.

This clonotype was recorded many times. The chain uses TRBV28 and TRBJ2-7; 9 positions match TRBD2. From germline, CDR1 is MDHEN and CDR2 SYDVKM. The ends lost 4 bases at V and 3 bases at J; junction bases unmatched: 7. The CDR3 has 15 residues. The CDR3 nucleotides are TGTGCCAGCAGTTCCCTTGGACTAGCGAGCTACGAGCAGTACTTC. Amino acid sequence: CASSSLGLASYEQYF.